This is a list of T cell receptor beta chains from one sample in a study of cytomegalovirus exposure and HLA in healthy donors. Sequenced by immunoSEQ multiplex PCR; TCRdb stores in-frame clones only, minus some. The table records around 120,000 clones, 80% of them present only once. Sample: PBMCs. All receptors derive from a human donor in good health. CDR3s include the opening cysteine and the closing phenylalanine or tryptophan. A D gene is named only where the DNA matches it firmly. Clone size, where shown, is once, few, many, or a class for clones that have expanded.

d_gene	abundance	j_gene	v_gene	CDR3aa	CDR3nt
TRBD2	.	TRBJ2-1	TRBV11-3	CASSPRTSGNEQFF	TGTGCCAGCAGCCCCCGGACTAGCGGGAATGAGCAGTTCTTC
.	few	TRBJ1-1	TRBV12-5	CASGWTAGENTEAFF	TGTGCTAGTGGTTGGACGGCCGGGGAAAACACTGAAGCTTTCTTT
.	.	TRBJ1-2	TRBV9	CASSPTGGDGYTF	TGTGCCAGCAGCCCTACGGGAGGGGACGGCTACACCTTC
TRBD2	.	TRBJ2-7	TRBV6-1	CASSDTGGSYEQYF	TGTGCCAGCAGTGATACGGGGGGCTCCTACGAGCAGTACTTC
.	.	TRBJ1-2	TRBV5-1	CASSLDEATWSENYF	TGCGCCAGCAGCTTGGACGAGGCCACTTGGTCGGAAAATTACTTC
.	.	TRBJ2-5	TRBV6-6	CASSYRAGAYQETQYF	TGTGCCAGCAGTTATAGGGCGGGGGCGTACCAAGAGACCCAGTACTTC
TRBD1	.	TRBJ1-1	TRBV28	CASSFRTGRVGTEAFF	TGTGCCAGCAGTTTCAGGACAGGCCGGGTAGGAACTGAAGCTTTCTTT
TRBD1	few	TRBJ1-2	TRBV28	CASSSGYLGTGGLICTF	TGTGCCAGCAGTTCAGGTTATCTAGGGACAGGGGGCCTCATTTGCACCTTC
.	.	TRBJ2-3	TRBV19	CASSIGGDTQYF	TGTGCCAGTAGTATCGGTGGAGATACGCAGTATTTT
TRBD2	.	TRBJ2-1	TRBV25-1	CASSEGLAGEGGFF	TGTGCCAGCAGTGAAGGGCTAGCGGGCGAGGGCGGGTTCTTC
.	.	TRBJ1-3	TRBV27	CASSLMGGGSGNTIYF	TGTGCCAGCAGTTTAATGGGAGGGGGCTCTGGAAACACCATATATTTT
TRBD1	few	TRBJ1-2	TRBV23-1	CASTQTGDGYTF	TGCGCCAGCACCCAGACAGGGGATGGCTACACCTTC
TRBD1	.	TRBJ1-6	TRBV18	CASSSSQGARGPLHF	TGTGCCAGCTCATCAAGCCAGGGGGCTCGGGGACCCCTCCACTTT
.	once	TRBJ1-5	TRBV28	CASRSSRRGDSNQPQHF	TGTGCCAGCAGAAGTTCACGGCGGGGGGATAGCAATCAGCCCCAGCATTTT
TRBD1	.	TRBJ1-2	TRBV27	CASSSQGEGGYTF	TGTGCCAGCAGTTCACAGGGGGAGGGTGGCTACACCTTC
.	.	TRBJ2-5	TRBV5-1	CASSLLAEETQYF	TGCGCCAGCAGCCTTTTAGCGGAAGAGACCCAGTACTTC
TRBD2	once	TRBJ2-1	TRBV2	CASSEVLAGGNEQFF	TGTGCCAGCAGTGAGGTTCTAGCGGGGGGAAATGAGCAGTTCTTC
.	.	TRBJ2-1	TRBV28	CASSPVSSYNEQFF	TGTGCCAGCAGTCCGGTAAGCTCCTACAATGAGCAGTTCTTC
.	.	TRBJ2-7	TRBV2	CAISGGAAGEQYF	TGTGCCATTTCGGGCGGCGCGGCGGGTGAGCAGTACTTC
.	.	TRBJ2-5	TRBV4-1	CASSSRLDQETQYF	TGCGCCAGCAGCTCGCGACTAGACCAAGAGACCCAGTACTTC
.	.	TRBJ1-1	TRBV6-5	CASRGGRRTEAFF	TGTGCCAGCAGAGGGGGAAGAAGGACTGAAGCTTTCTTT
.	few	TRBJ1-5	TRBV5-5	CASSLGRQDNQPQHF	TGTGCCAGCAGCTTGGGACGACAGGATAATCAGCCCCAGCATTTT
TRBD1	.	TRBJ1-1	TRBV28	CASRYTGVGTEAFF	TGTGCCAGCAGATATACAGGGGTAGGGACTGAAGCTTTCTTT
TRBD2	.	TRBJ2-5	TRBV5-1	CASSLGGGSETQYF	TGCGCCAGCAGCCTAGGCGGGGGGTCAGAGACCCAGTACTTC
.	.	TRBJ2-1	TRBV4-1	CASSQFREQFF	TGCGCCAGCAGCCAATTCCGGGAGCAGTTCTTC
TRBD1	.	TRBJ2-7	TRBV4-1	CASSQAGTGNEQYF	TGCGCCAGCAGCCAAGCGGGGACAGGGAACGAGCAGTACTTC
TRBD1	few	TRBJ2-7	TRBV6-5	CASRPPGQSYEQYF	TGTGCCAGCAGACCCCCGGGACAGTCCTACGAGCAGTACTTC
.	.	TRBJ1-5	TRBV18	CASSPFTDSWGNQPQHF	TGTGCCAGCTCACCATTCACTGACTCTTGGGGCAATCAGCCCCAGCATTTT
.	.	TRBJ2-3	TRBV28	CATRGGDTQYF	TGTGCCACCCGGGGTGGGGATACGCAGTATTTT
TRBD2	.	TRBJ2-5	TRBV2	CASSDRIAGGLETQYF	TGTGCCAGCAGTGACCGTATTGCGGGGGGGCTGGAGACCCAGTACTTC
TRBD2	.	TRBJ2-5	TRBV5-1	CASSLGTSGKETQYF	TGCGCCAGCAGCTTGGGGACTAGCGGAAAAGAGACCCAGTACTTC
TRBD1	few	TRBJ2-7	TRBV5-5	CASSRDSFSEQYF	TGTGCCAGCAGCCGGGACAGTTTTAGCGAGCAGTACTTC
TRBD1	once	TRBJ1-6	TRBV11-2	CASSLQGTGASPLHF	TGTGCCAGCAGCTTACAGGGGACAGGGGCTTCACCCCTCCACTTT
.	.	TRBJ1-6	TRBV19	CASVTQDGGSPLHF	TGTGCCAGTGTAACTCAGGACGGAGGTTCACCCCTCCACTTT
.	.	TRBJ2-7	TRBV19	CASSIWASYEQYF	TGTGCCAGTAGTATTTGGGCGAGTTACGAGCAGTACTTC
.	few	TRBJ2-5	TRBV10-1	CASSPGGIQETQYF	TGCGCCAGCAGTCCAGGGGGGATCCAAGAGACCCAGTACTTC
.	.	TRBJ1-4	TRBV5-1	CASSYEGAPATNEKLFF	TGCGCCAGCAGCTATGAGGGAGCCCCTGCAACTAATGAAAAACTGTTTTTT
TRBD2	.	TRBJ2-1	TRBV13	CASSLESGGLYNEQFF	TGTGCCAGCAGCTTAGAGTCGGGGGGGCTCTACAATGAGCAGTTCTTC